The 28 T cell receptor beta chains in this list originate from one sample, sequenced in a study of radiation and T cells in renal cell carcinoma. Clones were read by immunoSEQ multiplex PCR, and TCRdb kept only the in-frame ones, dropping some. Of 150,000 or so clones in the sample, roughly nine tenths are singletons; the top ten hold around 4.4%. Noted time point: baseline pretreatment blood. Noted treatment: 15 Gy SBRT to primary tumor, nephrectomy 4 weeks later. The sequencing here drew on blood, taken from a patient whose treatment included radiotherapy and nephrectomy. These receptors all stem from an older woman with renal cell carcinoma.

This rearrangement joins TRBV5-4 to TRBJ2-1; TRBD2 matches 11 bases. The CDR3 contains 15 residues. V shed 5 bases and J 7 bases; nucleotides not matched to a gene: 8. The V gene's germline CDR1 is SGHNT and CDR2 YYREEE (reference sequence). The DNA for the CDR3 is TGTGCCAGCAGATTTAGCGGGGGGGGTGAGAATGAGCAGTTCTTC. Translating gives CASRFSGGGENEQFF.

The chain is built from TRBV2 and TRBJ1-4; D not resolved. This CDR3 comprises 15 residues. In germline, CDR1 is SNHLY, CDR2 FYNNEI. Trimming stripped 4 bases from V and 2 bases from J, with 11 bases between. CDR3 bases: TGTGCCAGCAGTGTTGGAGGGATGACTAATGAAAAACTGTTTTTT. Amino acid sequence: CASSVGGMTNEKLFF.

The rearrangement links TRBV19 to TRBJ2-3, with 9 bases aligning to TRBD2. J was trimmed by 0 bases and V by 1 base; bases with no gene match: 5. The length of the CDR3 is 17 residues. Germline V gene data show CDR1 as LNHDA and CDR2 as SQIVND (reference sequence). The CDR3 spells CASSIGASGTSTDTQYF. The CDR3 region has the DNA TGTGCCAGTAGTATAGGGGCTAGCGGGACTAGCACAGATACGCAGTATTTT.

The gene calls are TRBV4-3 and TRBJ2-3; no clear D gene. Germline lookup yields CDR1 LGHNA and CDR2 YSLEER. The CDR3 consists of 13 residues. V was shortened by 0 bases and J by 4 bases, with 5 bases between the two germline ends. The DNA for the CDR3 is TGCGCCAGCAGCCAAGAAGGTCCAGATACGCAGTATTTT. Encoded protein: CASSQEGPDTQYF.

The chain carries TRBV28 and TRBJ1-6; 10 nucleotides agree with TRBD1. This CDR3 is 14 amino acids long. CDR1 MDHEN and CDR2 SYDVKM come from the germline V gene. The junction had 3 bases not matched to a gene; V was cut back by 6 bases and J by 7 bases. In DNA, the CDR3 is TGTGCCAGCAGGCGGACAGGGGGGAATTCACCCCTCCACTTT. Protein: CASRRTGGNSPLHF.

The V gene is TRBV6-4, the J gene TRBJ1-1, with D perhaps matching TRBD1 (5 bases). Germline V gene lookup returns CDR1 MRHNA and CDR2 SNTAGT. The CDR3 totals 11 residues. V was pared by 6 bases and J by 9 bases, with 11 bases between. The CDR3, as DNA: TGTGCCAGCAGAGCAGGGTTCAAAGCTTTCTTT. This gives the protein CASRAGFKAFF.

The rearrangement links TRBV5-8 to TRBJ2-7; possible D gene TRBD2, 5 bases. The V gene lost 4 bases and the J gene lost 0 bases, with 17 bases spanning the gap. The germline CDR1 and CDR2 sequences are SGHTS and YDEGEE. The CDR3 is made up of 16 amino acids. CDR3 residues: CASSQLGRRTSYEQYF. The CDR3 DNA reads as TGTGCCAGCAGCCAACTAGGCCGCAGGACCTCCTACGAGCAGTACTTC.

This clone appeared a single time. The V gene is TRBV2, the J gene TRBJ2-2; D remains unclear. The CDR3 is made up of 13 amino acids. Trimming shortened V by 1 base and J by 1 base, and 1 base separated the two germline ends. Per germline, CDR1 SNHLY and CDR2 FYNNEI. CDR3 nucleotides: TGTGCCAGCAGTGAAGTGAACACCGGGGAGCTGTTTTTT. Its translation is CASSEVNTGELFF.

V usage is TRBV4-1 and J usage is TRBJ1-2; D possibly corresponds to TRBD1 (6 bases). Germline CDR1 is MGHRA and CDR2 is YSYEKL. The CDR3 covers 15 residues. Trimming stripped 0 bases from V and 7 bases from J, with 15 bases between. CDR3 protein: CASSQEWQGYGGYTF. In DNA, the CDR3 is TGCGCCAGCAGCCAAGAATGGCAGGGGTACGGTGGCTACACCTTC.

CDR3 sequence reads: CASSLGPGNTEAFF. The DNA of the CDR3 is TGTGCCAGCAGCTTGGGCCCCGGGAACACTGAAGCTTTCTTT. The chain combines TRBV5-4 with TRBJ1-1; D is undetermined. CDR3 length: 14 amino acids. Per germline, CDR1 SGHNT and CDR2 YYREEE (reference sequence). V dropped 0 bases and J dropped 1 base, with 7 bases sitting between them.

The chain recombines TRBV5-1 with TRBJ2-5; D is ambiguous. Germline lookup yields CDR1 SGHRS and CDR2 YFSETQ. With 2 bases removed from V and 5 bases from J, the gap between germline ends came to 19 bases. The CDR3 has 16 residues. Here the CDR3 reads CASSLNPPVATETQYF. In DNA, the CDR3 is TGCGCCAGCAGCTTAAACCCCCCTGTAGCAACCGAGACCCAGTACTTC.

V is TRBV9 and J is TRBJ2-3; 10 bases match TRBD2. The CDR3 is 16 residues long. Germline V CDR1 and CDR2: SGDLS, YYNGEE. V was clipped by 4 bases and J by 4 bases; unmatched bases: 9. This chain's CDR3 is CASSPSWGLAPDTQYF. The CDR3 DNA is TGTGCCAGCAGCCCCTCCTGGGGACTAGCGCCAGATACGCAGTATTTT.

The chain joins TRBV4-2 to TRBJ2-7, with D perhaps TRBD2 (6 bases). V was trimmed by 1 base and J by 2 bases, leaving 12 bases between them. This CDR3 is 15 amino acids long. The germline gives CDR1 LGHNA, CDR2 YNFKEQ. CDR3 sequence: CASSQGGLQPYEQYF. CDR3 in DNA: TGTGCCAGCAGCCAAGGGGGACTTCAGCCCTACGAGCAGTACTTC.

This clone came up once. The chain employs TRBV4-1 and TRBJ1-2; D possibly corresponds to TRBD1 (5 bases). Germline-derived CDR1 and CDR2 are MGHRA and YSYEKL. The CDR3 spans 14 residues. V lost 4 bases, J lost 1 base, and 10 bases lay in between. CDR3 in amino acids: CASSPGPLNYGYTF. The CDR3 nucleotides are TGCGCCAGCAGCCCGGGACCGCTTAACTATGGCTACACCTTC.

The rearrangement uses TRBV19 and TRBJ2-5, with D tentatively TRBD1 or TRBD2 (6 bases each). CDR1 and CDR2 (germline): LNHDA, SQIVND (reference sequence). Trimming shortened V by 5 bases and J by 5 bases, and 12 bases separated the two germline ends. The CDR3 sequence is 13 residues long. This CDR3 is CASSFGGRETQYF. DNA for the CDR3: TGTGCCAGTAGTTTCGGGGGCAGGGAGACCCAGTACTTC.

This clone was counted once. The chain joins TRBV9 to TRBJ1-4; TRBD1 might be the D (6 bases). The length of the CDR3 is 17 residues. Trimming cost V 0 bases and J 2 bases, with 14 bases left between them. Germline V gene lookup returns CDR1 SGDLS and CDR2 YYNGEE. CDR3 region: CASSVGNRVQTNEKLFF. CDR3 nucleotides: TGTGCCAGCAGCGTAGGTAACAGGGTTCAGACTAATGAAAAACTGTTTTTT.

This clone came up a few times. V gene TRBV10-3 combines with J gene TRBJ2-2; D is perhaps TRBD1 (8 bases). CDR1 is ENHRY and CDR2 is SYGVKD in the germline V gene. The CDR3 covers 13 residues. The V end lost 10 bases, the J end lost 5 bases, and 14 bases lay between the germline ends. CDR3: CATDRGGTGELFF. The CDR3 coding sequence is TGTGCCACCGACAGGGGAGGGACCGGGGAGCTGTTTTTT.

The chain joins TRBV7-2 to TRBJ2-7; 8 bases fit TRBD2. V shed 3 bases, J shed 4 bases, and the junction held 2 bases outside the gene matches. Germline values: CDR1 SGHTA, CDR2 FQGNSA. The CDR3 has 13 residues. The CDR3 DNA reads TGTGCCAGCAGCTTTAGCGGGGATTACGAGCAGTACTTC. It encodes CASSFSGDYEQYF.

This sequence joins TRBV6-1 and TRBJ2-7, with D possibly TRBD1 on 6 matching bases. V was clipped by 8 bases and J by 2 bases, with 16 bases between them. The CDR3 runs to 14 residues. Per germline, CDR1 MNHNS and CDR2 SASEGT. This CDR3 is CASQGRGTAYEQYF. The CDR3 DNA reads TGTGCCAGCCAAGGAAGGGGGACCGCCTACGAGCAGTACTTC.

The V call is TRBV28, the J call TRBJ1-2; 7 nucleotides align to TRBD1. V was pared by 5 bases and J by 8 bases, with 2 bases of the junction left unmatched. This CDR3 comprises 11 residues. Germline V gene lookup returns CDR1 MDHEN and CDR2 SYDVKM. The CDR3 nucleotides are TGTGCCAGCAGTACACAGGGGGGCTACACCTTC. This gives the protein CASSTQGGYTF.

V usage is TRBV20-1 and J usage is TRBJ1-1, with no clear D. CDR1 is DFQATT, CDR2 SNEGSKA, per germline (reference sequence). CDR3 size: 11 residues. Trimming stripped 0 bases from V and 7 bases from J, with 6 bases between. CDR3 protein: CSARDLYEAFF. The CDR3 coding sequence is TGCAGTGCTAGAGATTTGTATGAAGCTTTCTTT.

The chain recombines TRBV15 with TRBJ2-2; TRBD1 aligns across 9 bases. Germline-derived CDR1 and CDR2 are LNHNV and YYDKDF (reference sequence). V shed 5 bases, J shed 2 bases, and the junction held 12 bases outside the gene matches. CDR3 size: 18 residues. The CDR3 nucleotides read TGTGCCACCAGCTTTAAATCATGGGGACAGGGTAACACCGGGGAGCTGTTTTTT. Amino acids: CATSFKSWGQGNTGELFF.

The gene calls are TRBV28 and TRBJ1-2, with D perhaps matching TRBD1 (6 bases). The V gene lost 6 bases and the J gene lost 6 bases, with 14 bases spanning the gap. Germline assignment: CDR1 MDHEN and CDR2 SYDVKM. CDR3 length equals 13 residues. CDR3 nucleotide sequence: TGTGCCAGCAGAGATCGGACAGTGCATGGCTACACCTTC. It specifies CASRDRTVHGYTF.

The chain uses TRBV11-2 and TRBJ1-1, with a tentative D call TRBD1 (5 bases). The ends were cut back, 2 bases at V and 5 bases at J, with 6 bases in the middle. This CDR3 is built from 12 residues. The germline CDR1 and CDR2 sequences are SGHAT and FQNNGV. CDR3 protein: CASSLRGTEAFF. Here the CDR3 DNA reads TGTGCCAGCAGCTTACGGGGGACTGAAGCTTTCTTT.

The genes are TRBV7-2 and TRBJ2-3, with 8 bases identical to TRBD1. In germline, CDR1 is SGHTA, CDR2 FQGNSA. The V gene end was trimmed by 4 bases and the J gene end by 2 bases; junction bases not matched to a gene: 2. The CDR3 has 14 residues. CDR3 sequence reads: CASSSQGVTDTQYF. Written as DNA, the CDR3 is TGTGCCAGCAGCTCACAGGGGGTCACAGATACGCAGTATTTT.

The chain combines TRBV4-3 with TRBJ1-4; the D is unclear. Trimming took off 1 base at V and 0 bases at J, with 6 bases between the two ends. The germline CDR1 and CDR2 sequences are LGHNA and YSLEER. The CDR3 is 15 amino acids. The CDR3 loop is CASSQGVATNEKLFF. The CDR3 nucleotides read TGCGCCAGCAGCCAAGGAGTTGCAACTAATGAAAAACTGTTTTTT.

The chain uses TRBV27 and TRBJ2-7, with D possibly matching TRBD1 (5 bases). The V end was cut by 3 bases, the J end by 0 bases, with 12 bases between. The germline gives CDR1 MNHEY, CDR2 SMNVEV (reference sequence). The CDR3 runs to 15 residues. The chain's CDR3 is CASSFRQTSSYEQYF. CDR3 DNA: TGTGCCAGCAGTTTCCGACAGACGAGCTCCTACGAGCAGTACTTC.

The chain employs TRBV7-3 and TRBJ2-3; no clear D gene. Trimming pared 3 bases from V and 6 bases from J, leaving 7 bases between. Germline CDR1 is SGHTA and CDR2 is FQGTGA. The CDR3 has 12 residues. DNA for the CDR3: TGTGCCAGCAGCTTTGGATCGGATACGCAGTATTTT. This sequence encodes CASSFGSDTQYF.